The next 27 T cell receptor beta chains were all read from a single sample in a study of Graves' ophthalmopathy and Graves' hyperthyroidism. Researchers took RNA transcripts and amplified TCR beta CDR3 regions from them. Amplification began with first-round RT-PCR using HTBI primers, then second-round multiplex PCR was performed. TCRdb itself ran the multiplex PCR reads through MiXCR, one entry per CDR3 protein. The sample holds 350,000 to 450,000 distinct CDR3 sequences, around 20% seen once. The sequencing sample was made of peripheral blood. The receptors derive from a young woman with Graves' ophthalmopathy.

This clonotype was counted many times. The chain is built from TRBV5-1 and TRBJ2-5, with D hard to call. The germline V gene has CDR1 SGHRS and CDR2 YFSETQ. The CDR3 length is 15 residues. V dropped 4 bases and J dropped 1 base, with 14 bases sitting between them. The CDR3 DNA is TGCGCCAGCAGCCTGACCTCAAACCTCCAAGAGACCCAGTACTTC. Residues: CASSLTSNLQETQYF. Full variable domain (rest looked up from reference TRBV5-1 and TRBJ2-5): KAGVTQTPRYLIKTRGQQVTLSCSPISGHRSVSWYQQTPGQGLQFLFEYFSETQRNKGNFPGRFSGRQFSNSRSEMNVSTLELGDSALYLCASSLTSNLQETQYFGPGTRLLVL.

This clonotype was recorded at least ten times. The rearrangement links TRBV10-2 to TRBJ2-5; 15 bases line up with TRBD2. CDR1 WSHSY and CDR2 SAAADI come from the germline V gene. V dropped 3 bases and J dropped 9; count of bases not matched to a gene: 14. The CDR3 is 18 amino acids. Here the CDR3 reads CASSDIFGLAGGAMAQYF. CDR3 DNA: TGCGCCAGCAGTGATATATTCGGACTAGCGGGGGGGGCTATGGCCCAGTACTTC.

The table lists this clonotype with many counts. The chain links TRBV7-2 to TRBJ2-5; D unclear. This CDR3 spans 13 amino acids. The V and J ends lost 0 bases and 4 bases respectively, with 6 bases between them. Per the germline V gene, CDR1 is SGHTA and CDR2 is FQGNSA. CDR3 in amino acids: CASSLAWAETQYF. The CDR3 nucleotides read TGTGCCAGCAGCTTAGCCTGGGCAGAGACCCAGTACTTC. Based on the CDR3 plus reference TRBV7-2 and TRBJ2-5, the full variable domain is GAGVSQSPSNKVTEKGKDVELRCDPISGHTALYWYRQSLGQGLEFLIYFQGNSAPDKSGLPSDRFSAERTGGSVSTLTIQRTQQEDSAVYLCASSLAWAETQYFGPGTRLLVL.

The J gene is TRBJ2-7, the V gene TRBV11-2; 11 bases line up with TRBD2. Per the germline V gene, CDR1 is SGHAT and CDR2 is FQNNGV. V lost 4 bases, J lost 5 bases, and 13 bases stayed unmatched. The CDR3 is 17 residues long. CDR3 in amino acids: CASSSLAGGAAGDEQYF. CDR3 sequence (DNA): TGTGCCAGCAGCTCTCTAGCGGGGGGCGCCGCTGGGGACGAGCAGTACTTC.

The sample holds many counts of this clonotype. The rearrangement uses TRBV15 and TRBJ1-1; perhaps TRBD1 as D (5 bases). Per germline, CDR1 LNHNV and CDR2 YYDKDF (reference sequence). V was trimmed by 5 bases and J by 4 bases, leaving 17 bases between them. This CDR3 has 15 amino acids. CDR3 sequence (DNA): TGTGCCACCAGCGGGGGATTCCGGTGGTCCACTGAAGCTTTCTTT. The encoded protein is CATSGGFRWSTEAFF.

Many counts were recorded for this clonotype. This sequence joins TRBV7-9 and TRBJ2-4; D uncertain. The V and J ends lost 5 bases and 7 bases respectively, with 15 bases between them. The CDR3 covers 14 residues. From germline, CDR1 is SEHNR and CDR2 FQNEAQ (reference sequence). CDR3 protein: CASSDRRLDNIQYF. CDR3 bases: TGTGCCAGCAGCGATAGACGGTTAGATAACATTCAGTACTTC.

V usage is TRBV6-5 and J usage is TRBJ2-7; D is unclear. The CDR3 sequence is 12 residues long. Per germline, CDR1 MNHEY and CDR2 SVGAGI. The V and J ends lost 2 bases and 6 bases respectively, with 8 bases between them. The CDR3, as DNA: TGTGCCAGCAGTTACGGGGTTGGCGAGCAGTACTTC. Protein product: CASSYGVGEQYF.

Many counts were recorded for this clonotype. The rearrangement uses TRBV11-2 and TRBJ1-5; TRBD1 aligns across 10 bases. The CDR3 extends over 13 amino acids. V lost 5 bases and J lost 6; bases outside the gene matches: 1. Germline values: CDR1 SGHAT, CDR2 FQNNGV. The DNA for the CDR3 is TGTGCCAGCAGCGGGACAGGGGTTCAGCCCCAGCATTTT. Translated: CASSGTGVQPQHF. The complete variable domain, with remaining parts taken from reference TRBV11-2 and TRBJ1-5, reads EAGVAQSPRYKIIEKRQSVAFWCNPISGHATLYWYQQILGQGPKLLIQFQNNGVVDDSQLPKDRFSAERLKGVDSTLKIQPAKLEDSAVYLCASSGTGVQPQHFGDGTRLSIL.

The table lists this clonotype with many counts. The J gene is TRBJ1-5, the V gene TRBV4-1; D is ambiguous. Germline V CDR1 and CDR2: MGHRA, YSYEKL. Trimming left V 0 bases short and J 0 bases short, with 6 bases between. There are 15 residues in the CDR3. The CDR3 DNA reads as TGCGCCAGCAGCCAAGAGGGTTATAGCAATCAGCCCCAGCATTTT. It yields the protein CASSQEGYSNQPQHF.

This clonotype was detected ten times or more. The chain carries TRBV19 and TRBJ2-7; D uncertain. The germline V gene has CDR1 LNHDA and CDR2 SQIVND (reference sequence). V lost 0 bases and J lost 5, with 5 bases in between. CDR3 length: 12 residues. The CDR3 sequence is CASSIDGDEQYF. DNA for the CDR3: TGTGCCAGTAGTATAGATGGGGACGAGCAGTACTTC. The full variable domain, completed using reference TRBV19 and TRBJ2-7, is DGGITQSPKYLFRKEGQNVTLSCEQNLNHDAMYWYRQDPGQGLRLIYYSQIVNDFQKGDIAEGYSVSREKKESFPLTVTSAQKNPTAFYLCASSIDGDEQYFGPGTRLTVT.

This clonotype was observed many times. This CDR3 is CASSPTGANTEAFF. The DNA for the CDR3 is TGTGCCAGCAGTCCGACAGGGGCGAACACTGAAGCTTTCTTT. The V and J genes are TRBV28 and TRBJ1-1; 8 bases are a match to TRBD1. Germline CDR1 MDHEN, CDR2 SYDVKM. CDR3 length: 14 amino acids. Unmatched junction bases numbered 3, after V lost 5 bases and J lost 1 base.

This clonotype was recorded at least ten times. The V call is TRBV10-3, the J call TRBJ2-2; 8 bases map to TRBD2. With 4 bases clipped from V and 5 bases from J, the junction kept 9 bases outside the gene matches. Germline lookup yields CDR1 ENHRY and CDR2 SYGVKD. The CDR3 consists of 16 residues. The CDR3 here is CAISAPGTSGTGELFF. The CDR3, as DNA: TGTGCCATCAGTGCCCCCGGGACTAGTGGAACCGGGGAGCTGTTTTTT.

This clonotype has a count of ten or more. This clone may be a read error of a much larger clone one base away. The chain is built from TRBV6-4 and TRBJ2-7; 10 bases are shared with TRBD1. The CDR3 has 14 residues. The germline V gene has CDR1 MRHNA and CDR2 SNTAGT. CDR3 in DNA: TGTGCCGGCAGTCGGACAGGGGGTTCCTACGAGCAGTACTTC. Protein: CAGSRTGGSYEQYF.

The sample holds many counts of this clonotype. The chain employs TRBV6-4 and TRBJ1-5, with no clear D. Trimming cost V 2 bases and J 4 bases, with 6 bases left between them. The V gene's germline CDR1 is MRHNA and CDR2 SNTAGT. CDR3 length: 13 amino acids. The CDR3 sequence is CASSDGENQPQHF. DNA of the CDR3: TGTGCCAGCAGTGACGGGGAGAATCAGCCCCAGCATTTT.

This clonotype was seen ten or more times. The rearrangement uses TRBV9 and TRBJ2-7; D not resolved. Germline V gene sequence: CDR1 SGDLS, CDR2 YYNGEE. This CDR3 spans 14 amino acids. V lost 3 bases and J 2 bases, leaving 12 bases between the germline ends. Written as DNA, the CDR3 is TGTGCCAGCAGCGCGAGTAATCAGCCCTACGAGCAGTACTTC. It is translated as CASSASNQPYEQYF.

The chain uses TRBV6-5 and TRBJ2-4; 10 nucleotides line up with TRBD1. J was trimmed by 9 bases and V by 4 bases; bases with no gene match: 6. The CDR3 has 14 amino acids. Germline CDR1 MNHEY, CDR2 SVGAGI. The CDR3 loop is CASSSTGGKVIQYF. The CDR3 DNA reads TGTGCCAGCAGTTCGACAGGGGGCAAGGTCATTCAGTACTTC.

This clonotype was counted ten times or more. V gene TRBV30 combines with J gene TRBJ1-1; D is unclear. The CDR3 length is 12 residues. CDR1 GTSNPN and CDR2 SVGIG come from the germline V gene (reference sequence). The V gene lost 4 bases and the J gene lost 0 bases, with 6 bases spanning the gap. The chain's CDR3 is CAWTRMNTEAFF. CDR3 bases: TGTGCCTGGACCAGGATGAACACTGAAGCTTTCTTT.

The genes are TRBV28 and TRBJ2-5; 8 bases line up with TRBD1. The V and J ends lost 4 bases and 1 base, in that order; junction bases with no gene match: 8. Germline CDR1 MDHEN, CDR2 SYDVKM. CDR3 length equals 16 residues. In nucleotides, the CDR3 is TGTGCCAGCAGTTCCGGACAGGGACGGCTCCAAGAGACCCAGTACTTC. The encoded protein is CASSSGQGRLQETQYF.

Points on this clonotype: At one of its ends the junction is not consistent with the germline gene, which may arise from a read error. This chain uses TRBV11-2 with TRBJ1-2; D gene ambiguous. Looked up from germline, CDR1 is SGHAT and CDR2 is FQNNGV. This CDR3 is 12 amino acids long. The DNA for the CDR3 is TGCGCCAGCAGCGGCGAGATCGGCGGCTACACCTTC. Translation: CASSGEIGGYTF.

This clonotype was counted many times. The V and J genes are TRBV29-1 and TRBJ2-5, with 8 bases matching TRBD2. There are 13 residues in the CDR3. Germline loops: CDR1 SQVTM, CDR2 ANQGSEA. J was trimmed by 4 bases and V by 0 bases; bases with no gene match: 1. CDR3: CSVEDGRGETQYF. CDR3 DNA sequence: TGCAGCGTTGAAGACGGGAGGGGAGAGACCCAGTACTTC.

This clonotype was counted many times. The chain uses TRBV25-1 and TRBJ2-5; perhaps D is TRBD1 or TRBD2 (5 bases each). Germline CDR1 and CDR2: MGHDK and SYGVNS. This CDR3 comprises 17 residues. Trimming removed 3 bases at V and 4 bases at J, with 21 bases between. The CDR3 region is CASSDPSSGAQGETQYF. CDR3 coding DNA: TGTGCCAGCAGTGATCCCTCCTCCGGGGCCCAGGGAGAGACCCAGTACTTC.

This clonotype was counted many times. This chain connects TRBV12-3 or TRBV12-4 to TRBJ2-5, with D tentatively TRBD1 or TRBD2 (5 bases each). CDR3 length: 15 residues. V dropped 3 bases and J dropped 5 bases, with 16 bases sitting between them. In DNA, the CDR3 is TGTGCCAGCAGTTTGGCCGGGACCAAGGGGGAGACCCAGTACTTC. Translation gives CASSLAGTKGETQYF.

The V gene is TRBV27, the J gene TRBJ2-7; the match to TRBD2 covers 13 bases. Trimming took 5 bases from V and 9 from J; bases not matched to a gene: 10. CDR1 is MNHEY and CDR2 is SMNVEV in the germline V gene (reference sequence). The CDR3 length is 15 residues. In DNA form, the CDR3 reads TGTGCCAGCAGTCCCCACGGACTAGCGGGAGCGGGGCAGTACTTC. Translation gives CASSPHGLAGAGQYF.

Many counts were recorded for this clonotype. This rearrangement joins TRBV6-1 to TRBJ1-6, with 7 bases identical to TRBD1. Unmatched junction bases numbered 3, after V lost 9 bases and J lost 4 bases. The CDR3 is 13 amino acids. Per the germline V gene, CDR1 is MNHNS and CDR2 is SASEGT. The CDR3 loop is CASRTGYNSPLHF. CDR3 nucleotide sequence: TGTGCCAGTCGGACAGGTTATAATTCACCCCTCCACTTT.

This clonotype showed up many times. The V and J genes are TRBV12-3 or TRBV12-4 and TRBJ2-7, with TRBD2 matching 12 bases. This CDR3 comprises 14 residues. V was pared by 6 bases and J by 5 bases, with 5 bases of the junction left unmatched. DNA of the CDR3: TGTGCCAGCAGACTAGCGGGAGGAGTCCACGAGCAGTACTTC. Protein sequence: CASRLAGGVHEQYF.

This clonotype was recorded many times. This chain uses TRBV3-1 with TRBJ2-2; D unclear. Germline-derived CDR1 and CDR2 are LGHDT and YNNKEL (reference sequence). This CDR3 comprises 15 residues. V dropped 7 bases and J dropped 6 bases, with 18 bases sitting between them. The DNA of the CDR3 is TGTGCCAGCAACCATAGGACGGTCATACCCGGGGAGCTGTTTTTT. Amino acid sequence: CASNHRTVIPGELFF.

The table lists this clonotype with many counts. The chain has TRBV27 and TRBJ2-5; TRBD2 is a possible D gene (5 bases). Looked up from germline, CDR1 is MNHEY and CDR2 is SMNVEV (reference sequence). CDR3 length: 15 residues. Trimming stripped 5 bases from V and 5 bases from J, with 18 bases between. The CDR3 DNA reads TGTGCCAGCAGTGAAGGACTTAATCTGGGGGAGACCCAGTACTTC. It specifies CASSEGLNLGETQYF.